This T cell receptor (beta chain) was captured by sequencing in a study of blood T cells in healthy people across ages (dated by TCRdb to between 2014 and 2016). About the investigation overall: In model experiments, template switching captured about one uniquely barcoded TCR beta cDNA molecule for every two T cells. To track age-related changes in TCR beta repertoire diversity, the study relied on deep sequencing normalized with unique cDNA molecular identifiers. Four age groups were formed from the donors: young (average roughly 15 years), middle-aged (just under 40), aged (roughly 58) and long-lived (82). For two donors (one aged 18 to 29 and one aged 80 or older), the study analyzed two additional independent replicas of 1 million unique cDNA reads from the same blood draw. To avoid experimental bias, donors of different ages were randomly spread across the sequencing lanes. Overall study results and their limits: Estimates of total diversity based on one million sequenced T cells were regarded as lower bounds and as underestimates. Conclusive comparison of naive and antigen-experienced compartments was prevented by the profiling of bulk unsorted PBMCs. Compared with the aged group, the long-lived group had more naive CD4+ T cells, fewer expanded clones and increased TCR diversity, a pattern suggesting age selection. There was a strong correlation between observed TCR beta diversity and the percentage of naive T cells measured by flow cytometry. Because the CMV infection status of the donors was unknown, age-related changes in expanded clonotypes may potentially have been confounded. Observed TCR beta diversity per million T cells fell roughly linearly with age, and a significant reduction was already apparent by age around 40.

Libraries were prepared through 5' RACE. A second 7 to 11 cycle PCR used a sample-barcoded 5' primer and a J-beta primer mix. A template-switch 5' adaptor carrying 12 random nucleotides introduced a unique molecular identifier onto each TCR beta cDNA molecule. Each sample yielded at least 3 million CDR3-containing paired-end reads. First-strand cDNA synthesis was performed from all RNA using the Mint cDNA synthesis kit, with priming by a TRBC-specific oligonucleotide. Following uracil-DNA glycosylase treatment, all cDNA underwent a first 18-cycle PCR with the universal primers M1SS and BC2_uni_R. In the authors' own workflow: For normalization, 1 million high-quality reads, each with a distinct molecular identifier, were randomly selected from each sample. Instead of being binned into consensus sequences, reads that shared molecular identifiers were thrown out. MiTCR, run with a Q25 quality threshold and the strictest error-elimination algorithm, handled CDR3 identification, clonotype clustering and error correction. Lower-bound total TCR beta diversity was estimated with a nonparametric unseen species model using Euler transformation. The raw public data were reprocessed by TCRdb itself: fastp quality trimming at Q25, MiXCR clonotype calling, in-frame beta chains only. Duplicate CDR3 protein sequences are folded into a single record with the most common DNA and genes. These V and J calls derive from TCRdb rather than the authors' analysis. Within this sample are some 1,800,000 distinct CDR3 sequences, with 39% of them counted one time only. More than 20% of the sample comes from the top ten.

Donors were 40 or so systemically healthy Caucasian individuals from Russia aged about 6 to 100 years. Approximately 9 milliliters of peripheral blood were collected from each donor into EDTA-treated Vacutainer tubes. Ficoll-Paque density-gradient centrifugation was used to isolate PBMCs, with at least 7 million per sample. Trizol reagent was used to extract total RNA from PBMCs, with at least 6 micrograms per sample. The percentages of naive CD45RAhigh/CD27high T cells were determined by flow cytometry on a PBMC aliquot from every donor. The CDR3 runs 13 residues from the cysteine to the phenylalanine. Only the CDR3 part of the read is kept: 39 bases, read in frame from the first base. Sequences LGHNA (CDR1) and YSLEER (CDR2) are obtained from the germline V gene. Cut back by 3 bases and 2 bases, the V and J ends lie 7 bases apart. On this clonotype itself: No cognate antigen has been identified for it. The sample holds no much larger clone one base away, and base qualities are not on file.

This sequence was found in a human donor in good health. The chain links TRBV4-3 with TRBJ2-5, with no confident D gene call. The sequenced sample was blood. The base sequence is TGCGCCAGCAGCCATTGGGGTCAAGAGACCCAGTACTTC. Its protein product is CASSHWGQETQYF.